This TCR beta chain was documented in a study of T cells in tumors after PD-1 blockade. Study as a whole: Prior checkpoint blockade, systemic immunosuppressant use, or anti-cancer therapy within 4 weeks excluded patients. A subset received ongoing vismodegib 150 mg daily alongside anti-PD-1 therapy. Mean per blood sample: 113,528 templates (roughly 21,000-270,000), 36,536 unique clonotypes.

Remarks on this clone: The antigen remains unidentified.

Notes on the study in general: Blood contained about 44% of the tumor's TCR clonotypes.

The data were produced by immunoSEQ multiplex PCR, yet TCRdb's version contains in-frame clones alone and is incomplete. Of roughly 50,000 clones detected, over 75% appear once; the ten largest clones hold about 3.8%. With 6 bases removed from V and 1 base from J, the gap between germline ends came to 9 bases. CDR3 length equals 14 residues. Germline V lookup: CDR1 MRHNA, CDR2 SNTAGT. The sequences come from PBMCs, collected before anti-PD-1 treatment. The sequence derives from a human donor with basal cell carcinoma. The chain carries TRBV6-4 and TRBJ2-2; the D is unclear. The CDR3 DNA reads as TGTGCCAGCAGCCTATTTCAGAACACCGGGGAGCTGTTTTTT. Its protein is CASSLFQNTGELFF.